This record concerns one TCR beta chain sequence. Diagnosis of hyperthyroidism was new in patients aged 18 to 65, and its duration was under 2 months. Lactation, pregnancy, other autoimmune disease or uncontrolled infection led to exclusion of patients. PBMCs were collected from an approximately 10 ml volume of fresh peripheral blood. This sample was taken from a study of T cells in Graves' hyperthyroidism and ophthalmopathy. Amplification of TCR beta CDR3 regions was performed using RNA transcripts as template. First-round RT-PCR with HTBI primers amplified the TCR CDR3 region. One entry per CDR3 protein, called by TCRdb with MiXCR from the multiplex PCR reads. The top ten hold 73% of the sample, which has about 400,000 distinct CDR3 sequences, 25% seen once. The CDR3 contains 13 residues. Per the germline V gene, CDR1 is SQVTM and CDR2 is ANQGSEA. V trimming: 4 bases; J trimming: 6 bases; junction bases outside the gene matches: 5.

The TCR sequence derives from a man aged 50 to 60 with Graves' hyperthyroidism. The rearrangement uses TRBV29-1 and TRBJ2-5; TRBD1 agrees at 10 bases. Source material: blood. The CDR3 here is CSVGGTGDKTQYF. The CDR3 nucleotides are TGCAGCGTTGGGGGGACAGGGGACAAGACCCAGTACTTC.